Shown below are 22 T cell receptor beta chains from a single sample sequenced in a study of CD4 T cell repertoires in COVID-19. Assay: immunoSEQ multiplex PCR; the TCRdb copy retains only in-frame clones and omits some. Among 70,000 to 95,000 clones listed, 83% were seen once. The sequencing here drew on CD4+ T cells from peripheral blood, taken after recovery from COVID-19. The receptors stem from a human donor who had COVID-19.

The chain joins TRBV30 to TRBJ2-6; D unresolved. The V and J ends lost 2 bases and 1 base respectively, with 3 bases between them. The CDR3 spans 13 residues. CDR1 is GTSNPN, CDR2 SVGIG, per germline (reference sequence). The CDR3 reads CAWSLSGANVLTF. The CDR3 DNA follows: TGTGCCTGGAGTCTTTCTGGGGCCAACGTCCTGACTTTC.

This chain uses TRBV19 with TRBJ2-5, with 7 bases lining up with TRBD1. Germline V gives CDR1 LNHDA, CDR2 SQIVND (reference sequence). The J segment lost 0 bases and the V segment lost 5 bases, leaving 3 bases of the junction unmatched. This CDR3 has 14 amino acids. The CDR3 sequence: CASSEGQNQETQYF. CDR3 DNA sequence: TGTGCCAGTAGTGAGGGACAGAACCAAGAGACCCAGTACTTC.

The J gene is TRBJ1-2, the V gene TRBV3-1 (or the pseudogene TRBV3-2), with a tentative D call TRBD1 (6 bases). Germline V gives CDR1 LGHDT, CDR2 YNNKEL (reference sequence). Deletions cut 2 bases from V and 4 bases from J, with 11 bases between. The CDR3 sequence is 14 residues long. The CDR3 sequence is CASSQLQGVYGYTF. CDR3 sequence (DNA): TGTGCCAGCAGCCAACTACAGGGTGTCTATGGCTACACCTTC.

The gene calls are TRBV5-6 and TRBJ1-6; the D gene is possibly TRBD1 (5 bases). This CDR3 comprises 14 residues. Germline CDR1 SGHDT, CDR2 YYEEEE. Trimming removed 0 bases from V and 6 bases from J, with 7 bases in between. CDR3 sequence (DNA): TGTGCCAGCAGCTTGGGAGGGGTTAATTCACCCCTCCACTTT. Residues: CASSLGGVNSPLHF.

This clone was seen only a few times. The V gene is TRBV3-1 (or the pseudogene TRBV3-2), the J gene TRBJ2-5; 9 nucleotides agree with TRBD2. Unmatched junction bases numbered 6, after V lost 0 bases and J lost 1 base. Germline CDR1 and CDR2: LGHDT and YNNKEL (reference sequence). This CDR3 is 17 amino acids long. CDR3 nucleotide sequence: TGTGCCAGCAGCCAAGATTGGGCGGGGGGGACCCAAGAGACCCAGTACTTC. Translation: CASSQDWAGGTQETQYF.

The V gene is TRBV12-3 or TRBV12-4, the J gene TRBJ1-2, with a possible D match to TRBD1 (5 bases). Trimming stripped 5 bases from V and 6 bases from J, with 10 bases between. The CDR3 runs to 12 residues. In DNA, the CDR3 is TGTGCCAGCAGTATCCCAGGGAATGGCTACACCTTC. Its translation is CASSIPGNGYTF.

CDR3 bases: TGTGCCAGCAGTTACCTGGGACAGGGGGGGACCCAGTACTTC. This sequence encodes CASSYLGQGGTQYF. V gene TRBV6-5 combines with J gene TRBJ2-5, with TRBD1 identical over 11 bases. The V gene's germline CDR1 is MNHEY and CDR2 SVGAGI. The trim removed 2 bases at V and 7 bases at J, leaving 3 bases unmatched. CDR3 length: 14 amino acids.

CDR3 sequence: CAAEYHEQYF. CDR3 DNA: TGCGCAGCCGAATACCACGAGCAGTACTTC. The J gene is TRBJ2-7, the V gene TRBV23-1; D remains unclear. TRBV23-1 is an ORF for which the function is uncertain. This CDR3 contains 10 residues.

Written as DNA, the CDR3 is TGCGCCAGCAGCTTCGGAGGATCCCCTAGGGATGAGCAGTTCTTC. Translated: CASSFGGSPRDEQFF. The V gene is TRBV5-1, the J gene TRBJ2-1, with a weak D call TRBD2 (5 bases). Germline V lookup: CDR1 SGHRS, CDR2 YFSETQ. This CDR3 comprises 15 residues. Trimming shortened V by 2 bases and J by 8 bases, and 17 bases separated the two germline ends.

The V call is TRBV4-1, the J call TRBJ2-2; perhaps TRBD1 as D (6 bases). The CDR3 has 17 residues. Germline V gives CDR1 MGHRA, CDR2 YSYEKL. V lost 0 bases, J lost 0 bases, and 11 bases lay in between. The CDR3 loop reads CASSQDPGTSNTGELFF. The CDR3 region has the DNA TGCGCCAGCAGCCAAGATCCCGGGACATCGAACACCGGGGAGCTGTTTTTT.

This chain links TRBV9 with TRBJ1-4, with 8 nucleotides matching TRBD1. The V gene's germline CDR1 is SGDLS and CDR2 YYNGEE. This CDR3 comprises 13 residues. Germline trimming cut 7 bases from V and 5 bases from J; bases unmatched to any gene: 4. CDR3 nucleotide sequence: TGTGCCAGCGGACAGGGCGGGAATGAAAAACTGTTTTTT. It specifies CASGQGGNEKLFF. Variable domain in full (rest from reference TRBV9 and TRBJ1-4): DSGVTQTPKHLITATGQRVTLRCSPRSGDLSVYWYQQSLDQGLQFLIQYYNGEERAKGNILERFSAQQFPDLHSELNLSSLELGDSALYFCASGQGGNEKLFFGSGTQLSVL.

The chain couples TRBV5-5 to TRBJ2-5; no reliable D call. Trimming took off 1 base at V and 2 bases at J, with 9 bases between the two ends. Germline-derived CDR1 and CDR2 are SGHKS and YYEKEE (reference sequence). CDR3 length equals 14 residues. CDR3 bases: TGTGCCAGCAGCTTGATTACACAGCAAGAGACCCAGTACTTC. Amino acid sequence: CASSLITQQETQYF. Full variable domain (remainder filled in from reference TRBV5-5 and TRBJ2-5): DAGVTQSPTHLIKTRGQQVTLRCSPISGHKSVSWYQQVLGQGPQFIFQYYEKEERGRGNFPDRFSARQFPNYSSELNVNALLLGDSALYLCASSLITQQETQYFGPGTRLLVL.

The chain recombines TRBV19 with TRBJ2-1; D is perhaps TRBD2 (7 bases). Germline V gene sequence: CDR1 LNHDA, CDR2 SQIVND (reference sequence). V was shortened by 3 bases and J by 4 bases, with 16 bases between the two germline ends. The CDR3 contains 16 residues. CDR3 sequence (DNA): TGTGCCAGTAGTATTAGGGGAGGGGGGTTTTACAATGAGCAGTTCTTC. It yields the protein CASSIRGGGFYNEQFF.

The rearrangement links TRBV6-5 to TRBJ1-2, with D hard to call. This CDR3 comprises 11 residues. Germline V lookup: CDR1 MNHEY, CDR2 SVGAGI. DNA of the CDR3: TGTGCGGTTGGCGGTAACTATGGCTACACCTTC. As protein: CAVGGNYGYTF.

The V and J genes are TRBV6-5 and TRBJ2-1; TRBD1 is a possible D gene (5 bases). Germline-derived CDR1 and CDR2 are MNHEY and SVGAGI. V lost 8 bases and J 4 bases, leaving 15 bases between the germline ends. The CDR3 totals 14 residues. CDR3 amino acids: CASSPRAFYNEQFF. The CDR3 DNA sequence: TGTGCCAGCTCTCCCAGGGCGTTTTACAATGAGCAGTTCTTC.

The rearrangement uses TRBV6-6 and TRBJ2-7, with TRBD2 matching 9 bases. The CDR3 consists of 12 residues. CDR1 is MNHNY, CDR2 SVGAGI, per germline (reference sequence). V was pared by 8 bases and J by 2 bases, with 1 base of the junction left unmatched. Written as DNA, the CDR3 is TGTGCCAGCGCTAGCGGGGCCTACGAGCAGTACTTC. It specifies CASASGAYEQYF.

The chain uses TRBV3-1 (or the pseudogene TRBV3-2) and TRBJ2-2; D is uncertain. The CDR3 length is 14 residues. From germline, CDR1 is LGHDT and CDR2 YNNKEL (reference sequence). The ends were cut back, 4 bases at V and 8 bases at J, with 14 bases in the middle. CDR3 residues: CASSRSLGSGELFF. Here the CDR3 DNA reads TGTGCCAGCAGCCGCTCGCTTGGGTCAGGGGAGCTGTTTTTT.

This clone was seen only once. The genes are TRBV15 and TRBJ2-4, with D maybe TRBD1 (5 bases). CDR1 LNHNV and CDR2 YYDKDF come from the germline V gene (reference sequence). The ends were cut back, 1 base at V and 0 bases at J, with 7 bases in the middle. CDR3 size: 15 residues. In nucleotides, the CDR3 is TGTGCCACCAGCAGAGGGGGCCTAGCCAAAAACATTCAGTACTTC. It specifies CATSRGGLAKNIQYF.

The chain uses TRBV9 and TRBJ1-4; D not certain. The V gene's germline CDR1 is SGDLS and CDR2 YYNGEE. The CDR3 runs 18 residues. V gave up 0 bases and J gave up 0 bases, with 15 bases separating them. This chain's CDR3 is CASSVEPNGLATNEKLFF. DNA for the CDR3: TGTGCCAGCAGCGTAGAGCCCAATGGACTTGCAACTAATGAAAAACTGTTTTTT.

This clone was recorded a few times. V gene TRBV9 combines with J gene TRBJ1-1; D unresolved. This CDR3 has 15 residues. Looked up from germline, CDR1 is SGDLS and CDR2 is YYNGEE. Trimming took 1 base from V and 0 from J, leaving 10 bases between them. The CDR3 loop is CASSVSWVVNTEAFF. The DNA of the CDR3 is TGTGCCAGCAGCGTAAGCTGGGTTGTGAACACTGAAGCTTTCTTT.

Only one count was recorded for this clone. The V and J genes are TRBV10-1 and TRBJ1-2, with D unclear. V lost 0 bases and J 0 bases, leaving 14 bases between the germline ends. CDR1 and CDR2 from the germline V gene are WNHNN and SYGVQD (reference sequence). This CDR3 spans 17 amino acids. CDR3 protein: CASSESVGGPTNYGYTF. The CDR3 bases are TGCGCCAGCAGTGAGTCGGTGGGCGGACCTACTAACTATGGCTACACCTTC.

The genes are TRBV11-2 and TRBJ2-1; maybe TRBD2 (5 bases). The ends were cut back, 5 bases at V and 6 bases at J, with 11 bases in the middle. The germline CDR1 and CDR2 sequences are SGHAT and FQNNGV. The CDR3 is 13 residues long. The CDR3, as DNA: TGTGCCAGCAGCCAAAGCGGAGGCAATGAGCAGTTCTTC. Protein: CASSQSGGNEQFF.